This is a list of T cell receptor beta chains from one sample in a study of cytomegalovirus exposure and HLA in healthy donors. Method: immunoSEQ multiplex PCR; TCRdb's copy keeps in-frame clones and lacks some. Among over 120,000 clones listed, approximately 82% were seen once. Sequenced: PBMCs. These TCRs come from a woman aged 60-70 years in good health and CMV-seropositive. CDR3s include the opening cysteine and the closing phenylalanine or tryptophan. The order of the fields is CDR3 length, J gene, D gene, V gene, clone size, CDR3 protein, CDR3 DNA. The D gene is left open where the match is weak. Only part of the rows carry a size: once, few, many, or a class if the clone is expanded.

cdr3_length: 14; j_call: TRBJ2-4; d_call: NA; v_call: TRBV7-2; clone_size: NA; cdr3_aa: CASSSLGAKNIQYF; cdr3_nt: TGTGCCAGCAGCTCCCTAGGAGCCAAAAACATTCAGTACTTC
cdr3_length: 13; j_call: TRBJ2-1; d_call: NA; v_call: TRBV7-2; clone_size: NA; cdr3_aa: CASLGGPDHEQFF; cdr3_nt: TGTGCCAGCCTAGGGGGACCGGACCATGAGCAGTTCTTC
cdr3_length: 14; j_call: TRBJ1-4; d_call: TRBD1; v_call: TRBV30; clone_size: NA; cdr3_aa: CAWRAGGRSEKLFF; cdr3_nt: TGTGCCTGGAGGGCAGGGGGCCGGAGTGAAAAACTGTTTTTT
cdr3_length: 12; j_call: TRBJ2-7; d_call: NA; v_call: TRBV2; clone_size: NA; cdr3_aa: CASSLGFDEQYF; cdr3_nt: TGTGCCAGCAGTCTAGGTTTCGACGAGCAGTACTTC
cdr3_length: 14; j_call: TRBJ2-5; d_call: TRBD2; v_call: TRBV7-2; clone_size: NA; cdr3_aa: CASSLTSGQETQYF; cdr3_nt: TGTGCCAGCAGCTTAACTAGCGGTCAAGAGACCCAGTACTTC
cdr3_length: 15; j_call: TRBJ2-5; d_call: TRBD1; v_call: TRBV25-1; clone_size: once; cdr3_aa: CASAGTGETQETQYF; cdr3_nt: TGTGCCAGTGCAGGGACAGGGGAGACTCAAGAGACCCAGTACTTC
cdr3_length: 14; j_call: TRBJ1-2; d_call: NA; v_call: TRBV28; clone_size: few; cdr3_aa: CASSFPGENYGYTF; cdr3_nt: TGTGCCAGCAGTTTCCCAGGGGAGAATTATGGCTACACCTTC
cdr3_length: 15; j_call: TRBJ2-7; d_call: TRBD2; v_call: TRBV6-6; clone_size: NA; cdr3_aa: CASSYVGGRSNEQYF; cdr3_nt: TGTGCCAGCAGTTACGTGGGAGGGCGATCTAACGAGCAGTACTTC
cdr3_length: 13; j_call: TRBJ2-1; d_call: NA; v_call: TRBV7-3; clone_size: once; cdr3_aa: CASSPQGSNEQFF; cdr3_nt: TGTGCCAGCAGCCCCCAGGGTTCAAATGAGCAGTTCTTC
cdr3_length: 16; j_call: TRBJ1-2; d_call: NA; v_call: TRBV18; clone_size: NA; cdr3_aa: CASSPPPQGSNYGYTF; cdr3_nt: TGTGCCAGCTCACCACCGCCTCAGGGTTCTAACTATGGCTACACCTTC
cdr3_length: 14; j_call: TRBJ2-7; d_call: NA; v_call: TRBV14; clone_size: NA; cdr3_aa: CASSPLVGDYEQYF; cdr3_nt: TGTGCCAGCAGCCCCCTTGTGGGCGACTACGAGCAGTACTTC
cdr3_length: 14; j_call: TRBJ1-6; d_call: NA; v_call: TRBV5-1; clone_size: NA; cdr3_aa: CASSLLRENSPLHF; cdr3_nt: TGCGCCAGCAGCTTGCTCAGGGAAAATTCACCCCTCCACTTT
cdr3_length: 17; j_call: TRBJ1-3; d_call: NA; v_call: TRBV18; clone_size: NA; cdr3_aa: CASSPLTGQNSGNTIYF; cdr3_nt: TGTGCCAGCTCACCATTGACCGGACAAAACTCTGGAAACACCATATATTTT
cdr3_length: 20; j_call: TRBJ2-1; d_call: TRBD2; v_call: TRBV4-3; clone_size: NA; cdr3_aa: CASSQTSPGSGRALTYEQFF; cdr3_nt: TGCGCCAGCAGCCAGACGTCTCCCGGAAGCGGGAGGGCCTTGACTTATGAGCAGTTCTTC
cdr3_length: 18; j_call: TRBJ2-7; d_call: TRBD2; v_call: TRBV5-1; clone_size: NA; cdr3_aa: CASSTGLAGGQANYEQYF; cdr3_nt: TGCGCCAGCAGCACGGGACTAGCGGGAGGCCAAGCAAACTACGAGCAGTACTTC
cdr3_length: 16; j_call: TRBJ2-7; d_call: TRBD2; v_call: TRBV14; clone_size: NA; cdr3_aa: CASSSLTSGNSYEQYF; cdr3_nt: TGTGCCAGCAGCTCCCTGACTAGCGGGAATTCCTACGAGCAGTACTTC
cdr3_length: 13; j_call: TRBJ1-1; d_call: NA; v_call: TRBV11-3; clone_size: NA; cdr3_aa: CASSLDSDTEAFF; cdr3_nt: TGTGCCAGCAGCTTAGACAGTGACACTGAAGCTTTCTTT
cdr3_length: 17; j_call: TRBJ2-1; d_call: TRBD2; v_call: TRBV27; clone_size: NA; cdr3_aa: CASKNLAGLSSYNEQFF; cdr3_nt: TGTGCCAGCAAAAATTTAGCGGGTCTTAGCTCCTACAATGAGCAGTTCTTC
cdr3_length: 15; j_call: TRBJ1-1; d_call: TRBD1; v_call: TRBV5-1; clone_size: NA; cdr3_aa: CASSSRQGVYTEAFF; cdr3_nt: TGCGCCAGCAGCTCTAGACAGGGGGTATACACTGAAGCTTTCTTT
cdr3_length: 15; j_call: TRBJ2-7; d_call: TRBD2; v_call: TRBV5-4; clone_size: NA; cdr3_aa: CASSPRGGSSYEQYF; cdr3_nt: TGTGCCAGCAGCCCCCGGGGGGGAAGCTCCTACGAGCAGTACTTC
cdr3_length: 14; j_call: TRBJ2-3; d_call: NA; v_call: TRBV5-6; clone_size: NA; cdr3_aa: CASSILGSTDTQYF; cdr3_nt: TGTGCCAGCAGCATATTGGGCAGCACAGATACGCAGTATTTT
cdr3_length: 16; j_call: TRBJ2-3; d_call: NA; v_call: TRBV5-6; clone_size: NA; cdr3_aa: CASTRGGHQAWDTQYF; cdr3_nt: TGTGCCAGCACCCGGGGTGGGCACCAGGCATGGGATACGCAGTATTTT
cdr3_length: 14; j_call: TRBJ2-4; d_call: TRBD2; v_call: TRBV7-9; clone_size: NA; cdr3_aa: CASSPWTSGDAKYF; cdr3_nt: TGTGCCAGCAGCCCCTGGACTAGCGGGGATGCGAAGTACTTC
cdr3_length: 19; j_call: TRBJ2-3; d_call: TRBD2; v_call: TRBV2; clone_size: NA; cdr3_aa: CASRPWGLAGRGGTDTQYF; cdr3_nt: TGTGCCAGCAGGCCCTGGGGATTAGCGGGGCGGGGAGGCACAGATACGCAGTATTTT
cdr3_length: 16; j_call: TRBJ1-3; d_call: TRBD1; v_call: TRBV10-3; clone_size: few; cdr3_aa: CATGNQQGRSGNTIYF; cdr3_nt: TGTGCCACCGGAAACCAACAGGGGAGGTCAGGAAACACCATATATTTT
cdr3_length: 14; j_call: TRBJ2-1; d_call: TRBD2; v_call: TRBV19; clone_size: NA; cdr3_aa: CASSPGLAGGEQFF; cdr3_nt: TGTGCCAGTAGTCCGGGACTAGCGGGAGGAGAGCAGTTCTTC
cdr3_length: 17; j_call: TRBJ2-1; d_call: NA; v_call: TRBV11-3; clone_size: NA; cdr3_aa: CASSLSGGSGVHNEQFF; cdr3_nt: TGTGCCAGCAGCTTAAGTGGGGGGAGCGGAGTTCACAATGAGCAGTTCTTC
cdr3_length: 14; j_call: TRBJ2-3; d_call: NA; v_call: TRBV7-7; clone_size: few; cdr3_aa: CASSLTGKADTQYF; cdr3_nt: TGTGCTAGCAGCTTAACGGGAAAGGCAGATACGCAGTATTTT
cdr3_length: 16; j_call: TRBJ2-5; d_call: TRBD1; v_call: TRBV19; clone_size: NA; cdr3_aa: CASSTRTGGPGETQYF; cdr3_nt: TGTGCCAGTAGTACCAGGACAGGGGGCCCCGGGGAGACCCAGTACTTC
cdr3_length: 14; j_call: TRBJ2-7; d_call: TRBD1; v_call: TRBV28; clone_size: NA; cdr3_aa: CASSFTGGAYEQYF; cdr3_nt: TGTGCCAGCAGTTTTACAGGGGGAGCCTACGAGCAGTACTTC
cdr3_length: 14; j_call: TRBJ2-3; d_call: NA; v_call: TRBV29-1; clone_size: NA; cdr3_aa: CSGTPQAVTDTQYF; cdr3_nt: TGCAGCGGGACCCCCCAAGCGGTCACAGATACGCAGTATTTT
cdr3_length: 16; j_call: TRBJ1-5; d_call: NA; v_call: TRBV10-3; clone_size: NA; cdr3_aa: CAISESGGVGNQPQHF; cdr3_nt: TGTGCCATCAGTGAGTCGGGGGGTGTTGGCAATCAGCCCCAGCATTTT
cdr3_length: 14; j_call: TRBJ1-4; d_call: TRBD1; v_call: TRBV7-3; clone_size: few; cdr3_aa: CASSRTGVYEKLFF; cdr3_nt: TGTGCCAGCAGCCGGACAGGGGTCTATGAAAAACTGTTTTTT
cdr3_length: 13; j_call: TRBJ2-5; d_call: TRBD1; v_call: TRBV10-3; clone_size: NA; cdr3_aa: CASTGGGEETQYF; cdr3_nt: TGTGCCAGTACAGGGGGCGGTGAAGAGACCCAGTACTTC
cdr3_length: 13; j_call: TRBJ2-7; d_call: NA; v_call: TRBV28; clone_size: NA; cdr3_aa: CAPPGQWAYEQYF; cdr3_nt: TGTGCCCCACCTGGACAGTGGGCCTACGAGCAGTACTTC
cdr3_length: 13; j_call: TRBJ2-7; d_call: TRBD1; v_call: TRBV18; clone_size: few; cdr3_aa: CASTDRGDYEQYF; cdr3_nt: TGTGCCAGCACGGACAGGGGAGACTACGAGCAGTACTTC
cdr3_length: 14; j_call: TRBJ2-3; d_call: NA; v_call: TRBV7-8; clone_size: NA; cdr3_aa: CASSPPAGPDTQYF; cdr3_nt: TGTGCCAGCAGCCCTCCTGCGGGCCCAGATACGCAGTATTTT
cdr3_length: 14; j_call: TRBJ1-1; d_call: TRBD1; v_call: TRBV29-1; clone_size: NA; cdr3_aa: CSVLDRGGSPEAFF; cdr3_nt: TGCAGCGTGCTAGACAGGGGCGGATCCCCTGAAGCTTTCTTT
cdr3_length: 16; j_call: TRBJ2-2; d_call: TRBD2; v_call: TRBV13; clone_size: NA; cdr3_aa: CASSTGTGLATGELFF; cdr3_nt: TGTGCCAGCAGCACTGGAACGGGACTAGCGACCGGGGAGCTGTTTTTT
cdr3_length: 16; j_call: TRBJ2-3; d_call: TRBD2; v_call: TRBV2; clone_size: NA; cdr3_aa: CASRPGLAGDPDTQYF; cdr3_nt: TGTGCCAGCAGACCCGGACTAGCGGGGGACCCAGATACGCAGTATTTT
cdr3_length: 14; j_call: TRBJ2-7; d_call: TRBD2; v_call: TRBV30; clone_size: NA; cdr3_aa: CAWSAGTSSYEQYF; cdr3_nt: TGTGCCTGGAGTGCCGGGACTAGCTCTTACGAGCAGTACTTC
cdr3_length: 15; j_call: TRBJ2-1; d_call: NA; v_call: TRBV27; clone_size: NA; cdr3_aa: CASSLYQGQHNEQFF; cdr3_nt: TGTGCCAGCAGTTTATACCAGGGTCAGCACAATGAGCAGTTCTTC
cdr3_length: 14; j_call: TRBJ1-1; d_call: NA; v_call: TRBV19; clone_size: NA; cdr3_aa: CASSRGRGNTEAFF; cdr3_nt: TGTGCCAGTAGTAGGGGCAGGGGGAACACTGAAGCTTTCTTT